This TCR beta chain emerged from a study of human thymus T cells. Study-level results: Unrelated individuals were reported by related research to share highly overlapping thymic repertoires.

Profiled with immunoSEQ multiplex PCR; TCRdb holds only in-frame clones, not every one. Found here are 60,000 to 75,000 clones, 85% to 95% of them singletons; the top ten hold around 0.03%. Resections were taken during corrective heart surgery, and the thymus tissue came from these. On this clone: Antigen unknown.

Germline values: CDR1 LGHNA, CDR2 YSLEER. The V gene end was trimmed by 0 bases and the J gene end by 4 bases; junction bases not matched to a gene: 9. This CDR3 region has 18 residues. This rearrangement joins TRBV4-3 to TRBJ2-2; 9 nucleotides agree with TRBD1. This clonotype originated in a girl in the first two years of life with a congenital heart defect but otherwise immunologically healthy. Sequencing input: thymus tissue. The CDR3 region has the DNA TGCGCCAGCAGCCAAGAACTTCCACAGGGGGCGCGCACCGGGGAGCTGTTTTTT. This sequence encodes CASSQELPQGARTGELFF.